Sequencing of this T cell receptor beta chain was carried out in a study of CXCR3-negative and CXCR3-positive naive CD8 T cells. The TRB cDNA libraries were prepared by 5' RACE with UMI labels. TCRdb re-called the 5' RACE reads and shows each CDR3 protein once, DNA omitted. Its table records 100,000 to 150,000 distinct CDR3 sequences. Germline V lookup: CDR1 DFQATT, CDR2 SNEGSKA (reference sequence). This CDR3 is built from 15 residues. CD45RO-CCR7+CD27+CD95- was the phenotype of naive CD8+ T cells. Study-wide findings and caveats: Higher TRB CDR3 hydrophobicity marked CXCR3-positive naive cells relative to CXCR3-negative naive cells.

Comment on this clonotype: Its antigen is not known.

The sample taken for sequencing was naive CXCR3- CD8+ T cells from blood. Subset reported: CD45RO-CCR7+CD27+CD95- naive CD8+ T cells lacking CXCR3 (TNR3-). This clonotype originated in a human donor in good health. Some clones in this sample may be carry-over from other donors' samples. The J gene is TRBJ2-7, the V gene TRBV20-1; TCRdb lists TRBD2, though no DNA is available to test this call. CDR3 sequence reads: CSAGKPGLLVYEQYF.